The next 10 T cell receptor beta chains were all read from a single sample in a study of blood T cell repertoires in COVID-19 (TCRdb year 2020). Library preparation used the immunoSEQ multiplex PCR assay. Sourced from immuneACCESS, this table was stored by TCRdb with only in-frame sequences that have V and J called. A share of the clones is absent; for the studies checked, an unresolved V gene accounts for under half, and the remainder has no known explanation. In this sample the table shows 150,000 to 200,000 clones, around 84% of which occur a single time. The ten largest clones add up to less than 3.5% of the sample. The sequenced sample was PBMCs or T cells enriched from blood (not recorded which). These receptor sequences come from a woman aged 25 to 39 who had been exposed to COVID-19.

The genes are TRBV4-3 and TRBJ2-3, with D maybe TRBD2 (6 bases). Germline loops: CDR1 LGHNA, CDR2 YSLEER. V was pared by 0 bases and J by 1 base, with 11 bases between. This CDR3 is 16 amino acids long. CDR3 nucleotides: TGCGCCAGCAGCCAAGAATGGGGGGTCGGCACAGATACGCAGTATTTT. Translation: CASSQEWGVGTDTQYF.

This chain joins TRBV6-2 or TRBV6-3 and TRBJ2-2; 12 bases agree with TRBD2. CDR1 and CDR2 from the germline V gene are MNHEY and SVGEGT. The CDR3 is 16 amino acids. V dropped 4 bases and J dropped 6; count of bases not matched to a gene: 6. CDR3: CASSFRLAGAAGELFF. For the CDR3, the DNA is TGTGCCAGCAGTTTCCGACTAGCGGGGGCCGCCGGGGAGCTGTTTTTT.

This chain links TRBV7-9 with TRBJ1-5; 8 bases line up with TRBD1. Per the germline V gene, CDR1 is SEHNR and CDR2 is FQNEAQ (reference sequence). J gave up 7 bases and V 5 bases, and 7 bases lay outside the gene matches. The CDR3 spans 14 residues. The CDR3 region has the DNA TGTGCCAGCAGCACCTCGACAGGGGTGCAGCCCCAGCATTTT. Amino acid sequence: CASSTSTGVQPQHF.

The chain has TRBV27 and TRBJ1-6, with TRBD1 identical over 12 bases. CDR1 and CDR2 (germline): MNHEY, SMNVEV (reference sequence). The CDR3 extends over 17 amino acids. The V and J ends lost 9 bases and 0 bases, in that order; junction bases with no gene match: 6. The CDR3 spells CARPGTGGSSYNSPLHF. The CDR3 DNA follows: TGTGCCAGACCCGGGACAGGGGGCAGCTCCTATAATTCACCCCTCCACTTT.

The rearrangement links TRBV11-3 to TRBJ2-4; 8 nucleotides agree with TRBD1. The CDR3 runs 15 residues. Germline-derived CDR1 and CDR2 are SGHNT and YENEEA. The V and J ends lost 5 bases and 5 bases, in that order; junction bases with no gene match: 8. The CDR3 DNA sequence: TGTGCCAGCAGCAGCACCCCGGGACAGGAAAACATTCAGTACTTC. Translating it yields CASSSTPGQENIQYF. The entire variable domain, with the rest obtained from reference TRBV11-3 and TRBJ2-4, is as follows: EAGVVQSPRYKIIEKKQPVAFWCNPISGHNTLYWYLQNLGQGPELLIRYENEEAVDDSQLPKDRFSAERLKGVDSTLKIQPAELGDSAVYLCASSSTPGQENIQYFGAGTRLSVL.

V and J are TRBV5-1 and TRBJ1-1; the D gene is possibly TRBD1 (6 bases). This CDR3 has 14 amino acids. Per the germline V gene, CDR1 is SGHRS and CDR2 is YFSETQ. Deletions cut 0 bases from V and 7 bases from J, with 13 bases between. This CDR3 is CASSLAGGQNEAFF. DNA of the CDR3: TGCGCCAGCAGCTTGGCAGGAGGACAGAATGAAGCTTTCTTT.

V gene TRBV6-5 combines with J gene TRBJ1-5; TRBD1 agrees at 9 bases. Germline V gene data show CDR1 as MNHEY and CDR2 as SVGAGI. The CDR3 has 13 residues. V lost 7 bases to trimming and J lost 6 bases; unmatched junction nucleotides: 4. Written as DNA, the CDR3 is TGTGCCAGCAATCCGACAGGGGGTCAGCCCCAGCATTTT. Residues: CASNPTGGQPQHF.

This clone was recorded only once. Here the CDR3 DNA reads TGTGCCAGCAGCCCGTTTCGGTTTCTCGACTCTGGAAACACCATATATTTT. Translation: CASSPFRFLDSGNTIYF. V gene TRBV7-2 combines with J gene TRBJ1-3, with D unresolved. CDR3 length: 17 residues. The germline V gene has CDR1 SGHTA and CDR2 FQGNSA. The germline V and J ends were trimmed by 5 bases and 0 bases, with 17 bases remaining between them.

This rearrangement joins TRBV2 to TRBJ1-5, with 11 bases aligning to TRBD1. CDR1 SNHLY and CDR2 FYNNEI come from the germline V gene. The CDR3 extends over 14 amino acids. V was pared by 6 bases and J by 7 bases, with 5 bases of the junction left unmatched. In DNA form, the CDR3 reads TGTGCCAGCAGGAGGGACAGGGGGGGCCAGCCCCAGCATTTT. Translated: CASRRDRGGQPQHF.

The chain recombines TRBV3-1 (or the pseudogene TRBV3-2) with TRBJ1-5; D is uncertain. V was pared by 3 bases and J by 4 bases, with 10 bases between. From germline, CDR1 is LGHDT and CDR2 YNNKEL (reference sequence). CDR3 length: 14 amino acids. Here the CDR3 DNA reads TGTGCCAGCAGCCACGGGGTAAGGAATCAGCCCCAGCATTTT. Its protein is CASSHGVRNQPQHF.